This T cell receptor beta chain was profiled in a study of type 1 regulatory T cells. Whole-study context: T-allo10 is an in vitro-generated, Tr1-enriched CD4 T cell product specific for alloantigen.

TCRdb redid the calling of the reads with MiXCR, one entry per CDR3 protein. The sample carries 80,000 to 100,000 distinct CDR3 sequences, around 30% recorded once. This receptor was identified in a human donor in good health. Sequencing used CD4+ T cells, either the whole sample or a sorted fraction (not recorded which).

The CDR3 DNA follows: TGCGCCAGCAGCTTGGCGGAGGGAGGTCAACTGTTTTTT. It yields the protein CASSLAEGGQLFF. V usage is TRBV5-1 and J usage is TRBJ1-4, with no clear D. V lost 0 bases, J lost 12 bases, and 12 bases lay in between. Per the germline V gene, CDR1 is SGHRS and CDR2 is YFSETQ. This CDR3 comprises 13 residues.